This record concerns one T cell receptor (beta chain) sequence. TCRdb analysed the RT-PCR reads with MiXCR anew, one entry per CDR3 protein. The sample includes under 200,000 distinct CDR3 sequences, 30% of them seen just once. The data originate from a study of patients and donors after allogeneic stem cell transplantation. The germline V and J ends were trimmed by 2 bases and 5 bases, with 12 bases remaining between them. Germline V lookup: CDR1 KGHSH, CDR2 LQKENI. CDR3 size: 15 residues. This TCR was sampled from a human donor who was either an allogeneic HSCT recipient or a stem cell or donor lymphocyte infusion donor (not recorded which). It is not recorded whose cells these are; they may come from a transplant donor. The material sequenced was blood, either unsorted or a sorted T cell fraction (not recorded which). The chain has TRBV18 and TRBJ1-4, with D unclear. For the CDR3, the DNA is TGTGCCAGCTCACCATCGGAGGGATCGAATGAAAAACTGTTTTTT. It is translated as CASSPSEGSNEKLFF. Full variable domain (rest looked up from reference TRBV18 and TRBJ1-4): NAGVMQNPRHLVRRRGQEARLRCSPMKGHSHVYWYRQLPEEGLKFMVYLQKENIIDESGMPKERFSAEFPKEGPSILRIQQVVRGDSAAYFCASSPSEGSNEKLFFGSGTQLSVL.